A single sample is the source of the 27 T cell receptor beta chains below, sequenced in a study of blood T cell repertoires in COVID-19. Data came from immunoSEQ multiplex PCR; TCRdb stores just in-frame clones and leaves some out. Among hundreds of thousands of clones listed, about nine tenths were seen once. The sequenced sample was PBMCs or T cells enriched from blood (not recorded which). These receptors originate from a woman aged 25 to 45 with acute COVID-19.

The chain employs TRBV5-6 and TRBJ1-1; D may be TRBD1 (6 bases). Between the trimmed V and J ends, which lost 3 bases and 1 base, there was a span of 10 bases. Germline CDR1 is SGHDT and CDR2 is YYEEEE. CDR3 length: 14 amino acids. CDR3 region: CASSWGQQNTEAFF. CDR3 coding DNA: TGTGCCAGCAGCTGGGGGCAGCAGAACACTGAAGCTTTCTTT.

The chain has TRBV30 and TRBJ2-3, with TRBD1 matching 11 bases. The germline gives CDR1 GTSNPN, CDR2 SVGIG (reference sequence). Unmatched junction bases numbered 14, after V lost 7 bases and J lost 8 bases. The CDR3 is made up of 15 amino acids. The CDR3, as DNA: TGTGCCTCGACGCCGGGACAGGGGGGGGGAGGTACGCAGTATTTT. Translation: CASTPGQGGGGTQYF.

This CDR3 reads CASRRSGAYNEQFF. The CDR3 DNA is TGTGCCAGCAGAAGGAGCGGGGCCTACAATGAGCAGTTCTTC. The chain uses TRBV7-2 and TRBJ2-1, with 7 positions matching TRBD2. This CDR3 spans 14 amino acids. The V gene end was trimmed by 6 bases and the J gene end by 2 bases; junction bases not matched to a gene: 4. Looked up from germline, CDR1 is SGHTA and CDR2 is FQGNSA.

On this clone: The junction shows a germline mismatch at one end, possibly a read error. This chain joins TRBV20-1 and TRBJ1-2; D not resolved. The germline V gene has CDR1 DFQATT and CDR2 SNEGSKA (reference sequence). This CDR3 comprises 8 residues. The CDR3 nucleotides are TGCAGTGCTAGAGGGGAGGACTTC. It codes for CSARGEDF.

V gene TRBV27 combines with J gene TRBJ2-1; possibly TRBD2 for D (5 bases). The CDR3 totals 11 residues. Germline CDR1 and CDR2: MNHEY and SMNVEV (reference sequence). Trimming removed 8 bases from V and 6 bases from J, with 8 bases in between. The CDR3 here is CASGEGNEQFF. The CDR3 nucleotides are TGTGCCAGCGGAGAGGGCAATGAGCAGTTCTTC.

The J gene is TRBJ2-7, the V gene TRBV4-3, with D possibly matching TRBD2 (6 bases). V was cut by 4 bases and J by 0 bases, with 16 bases left in between. This CDR3 is 16 amino acids long. CDR1 is LGHNA and CDR2 is YSLEER in the germline V gene. DNA of the CDR3: TGCGCCAGCAGCCTCATCCTAGCCGGGAGCTCCTACGAGCAGTACTTC. Translating gives CASSLILAGSSYEQYF.

The chain uses TRBV9 and TRBJ1-2; D is ambiguous. Germline V gene data show CDR1 as SGDLS and CDR2 as YYNGEE. The CDR3 sequence is 12 residues long. Trimming left V 6 bases short and J 0 bases short, with 6 bases between. The chain's CDR3 is CASTRANYGYTF. DNA for the CDR3: TGTGCCAGCACCCGCGCTAACTATGGCTACACCTTC.

This chain joins TRBV19 and TRBJ1-6, with 10 nucleotides matching TRBD1. CDR1 and CDR2 from the germline V gene are LNHDA and SQIVND (reference sequence). J lost 9 bases, V lost 7 bases, and 9 bases had no gene match. The CDR3 covers 15 residues. In DNA, the CDR3 is TGTGCCAGTAAACCGACAGGGGGCTTCGGTTCACCCCTCCACTTT. As protein: CASKPTGGFGSPLHF.

This chain connects TRBV11-2 to TRBJ2-2; D ambiguous. Trimming left V 5 bases short and J 2 bases short, with 6 bases between. The CDR3 is 13 amino acids. CDR1 is SGHAT, CDR2 FQNNGV, per germline. DNA of the CDR3: TGTGCCAGCAGCGTTTATAACACCGGGGAGCTGTTTTTT. Its protein is CASSVYNTGELFF.

This chain joins TRBV3-1 (or the pseudogene TRBV3-2) and TRBJ1-1; D is unresolved. V lost 1 base, J lost 4 bases, and 13 bases lay in between. The CDR3 loop spans 15 amino acids. The germline V gene has CDR1 LGHDT and CDR2 YNNKEL (reference sequence). CDR3 in DNA: TGTGCCAGCAGCCAAGTATACGGAGGGAGCACTGAAGCTTTCTTT. Translation: CASSQVYGGSTEAFF.

The chain employs TRBV6-5 and TRBJ1-2, with D tentatively TRBD1 (6 bases). Germline assignment: CDR1 MNHEY and CDR2 SVGAGI. The CDR3 runs 10 residues. V was pared by 8 bases and J by 7 bases, with 8 bases between. The CDR3 nucleotides are TGTGCCAGCTTACAGGGTGGCTACACCTTC. Translation: CASLQGGYTF.

CDR3 in DNA: TGCGCCAGCAGCCATCTGATTCGGACTAGCGGGGGGAATGAGCAGTTCTTC. It translates to CASSHLIRTSGGNEQFF. The rearrangement links TRBV4-1 to TRBJ2-1, with 14 bases identical to TRBD2. The CDR3 consists of 17 residues. The trim removed 3 bases at V and 7 bases at J, leaving 8 bases unmatched. The germline CDR1 and CDR2 sequences are MGHRA and YSYEKL.

As for this clone: The same CDR3 arises from other DNA sequences in this sample as well. The chain has TRBV7-6 and TRBJ2-7; 7 bases fit TRBD1. The V segment lost 1 base and the J segment 2 bases; nucleotides outside the gene matches: 2. The germline gives CDR1 SGHVS, CDR2 FNYEAQ. The CDR3 is 14 residues long. CDR3 nucleotides: TGTGCCAGCAGCTTAGGGCAGGGGGCCTACGAGCAGTACTTC. Translated, it gives CASSLGQGAYEQYF.

The CDR3 sequence: CASSPRGEQFF. The CDR3 DNA sequence: TGTGCCAGCTCACCGCGGGGTGAGCAGTTCTTC. V usage is TRBV18 and J usage is TRBJ2-1; maybe TRBD2 (6 bases). Trimming removed 3 bases from V and 9 bases from J, with 6 bases in between. Germline V gene lookup returns CDR1 KGHSH and CDR2 LQKENI. This CDR3 has 11 residues.

This clone was recorded only once. The chain couples TRBV11-2 to TRBJ2-1; 8 nucleotides match TRBD2. V gave up 2 bases and J gave up 4 bases; unmatched junction bases: 4. The germline CDR1 and CDR2 sequences are SGHAT and FQNNGV. This CDR3 spans 15 amino acids. The DNA for the CDR3 is TGTGCCAGCAGCTTAAGCGGGGGTGTGTACAATGAGCAGTTCTTC. This sequence encodes CASSLSGGVYNEQFF.

Concerning this clone: One end of the junction fails to match germline, which may point to a read error. The chain combines TRBV27 with TRBJ2-1, with 8 bases matching TRBD2. This CDR3 is built from 15 residues. In germline, CDR1 is MNHEY, CDR2 SMNVEV (reference sequence). In DNA, the CDR3 is TGTGCCAGCAGTATATCAGCGGGGGTTGTCAATGAGCAGTTCTTC. Translation gives CASSISAGVVNEQFF.

The chain employs TRBV4-2 and TRBJ2-1, with D possibly TRBD2 on 6 matching bases. There are 15 residues in the CDR3. Trimming cost V 0 bases and J 2 bases, with 8 bases left between them. The V gene's germline CDR1 is LGHNA and CDR2 YNFKEQ. The CDR3 nucleotides are TGTGCCAGCAGCCAAGAGGAGGGCGCCTACAATGAGCAGTTCTTC. Protein product: CASSQEEGAYNEQFF.

The chain joins TRBV18 to TRBJ1-1, with D unresolved. Germline lookup yields CDR1 KGHSH and CDR2 LQKENI. Trimming cost V 8 bases and J 3 bases, with 16 bases left between them. The CDR3 contains 14 residues. The CDR3 nucleotides are TGTGCCAGCACCAGTTCTCAATCCGACACTGAAGCTTTCTTT. It codes for CASTSSQSDTEAFF.

The chain has TRBV5-1 and TRBJ1-2; D is ambiguous. The length of the CDR3 is 13 residues. Germline CDR1 is SGHRS and CDR2 is YFSETQ. V lost 2 bases, J lost 4 bases, and 9 bases lay in between. Written as DNA, the CDR3 is TGCGCCAGCAGCTTCGCCGGGATCTATGGCTACACCTTC. It is translated as CASSFAGIYGYTF.

This chain links TRBV9 with TRBJ2-1; 13 bases match TRBD2. The CDR3 has 17 residues. Germline CDR1 reads SGDLS; CDR2 reads YYNGEE. V was pared by 3 bases and J by 2 bases, with 5 bases of the junction left unmatched. The CDR3 nucleotides are TGTGCCAGCAGCGCAGGAGGACTAGCGGGGGCCTACAATGAGCAGTTCTTC. It codes for CASSAGGLAGAYNEQFF. The full variable domain, rest sourced from reference TRBV9 and TRBJ2-1, is DSGVTQTPKHLITATGQRVTLRCSPRSGDLSVYWYQQSLDQGLQFLIQYYNGEERAKGNILERFSAQQFPDLHSELNLSSLELGDSALYFCASSAGGLAGAYNEQFFGPGTRLTVL.

The chain links TRBV5-6 to TRBJ2-7; no definite D call. Germline-derived CDR1 and CDR2 are SGHDT and YYEEEE. The CDR3 runs 15 residues. The V and J ends lost 0 bases and 2 bases respectively, with 12 bases between them. The chain's CDR3 is CASSLVERSPYEQYF. CDR3 nucleotides: TGTGCCAGCAGCTTGGTAGAGAGGAGTCCCTACGAGCAGTACTTC.

This clone was picked up a small number of times. The CDR3 protein is CASSAIRNYGYTF. The DNA for the CDR3 is TGTGCCAGCAGTGCCATTCGGAACTATGGCTACACCTTC. The chain carries TRBV12-3 or TRBV12-4 and TRBJ1-2; D gene unclear. V lost 5 bases and J 2 bases, leaving 9 bases between the germline ends. This CDR3 has 13 residues.

This clone was detected only a few times. This chain uses TRBV5-4 with TRBJ2-7; D may be TRBD2 (6 bases). CDR3 length: 15 amino acids. V lost 3 bases and J lost 6, with 19 bases in between. CDR1 and CDR2 from the germline V gene are SGHNT and YYREEE (reference sequence). The CDR3 sequence: CASSWGPGGEREQYF. The CDR3 DNA is TGTGCCAGCAGCTGGGGCCCTGGCGGGGAGCGCGAGCAGTACTTC.

The chain couples TRBV27 to TRBJ2-1; TRBD1 matches at 7 bases. V was pared by 6 bases and J by 1 base, with 3 bases of the junction left unmatched. The CDR3 has 14 amino acids. CDR1 and CDR2 from the germline V gene are MNHEY and SMNVEV (reference sequence). CDR3: CASSRQGSYNEQFF. The CDR3 DNA is TGTGCCAGCAGCAGACAGGGTTCCTACAATGAGCAGTTCTTC.

The table lists this clone with a few counts. The rearrangement links TRBV5-1 to TRBJ1-2; 9 bases are shared with TRBD1. V lost 4 bases to trimming and J lost 8 bases; unmatched junction nucleotides: 12. The length of the CDR3 is 15 residues. Per germline, CDR1 SGHRS and CDR2 YFSETQ. Here the CDR3 reads CASSATVTGGSGYTF. The DNA for the CDR3 is TGCGCCAGCAGCGCGACCGTGACAGGGGGATCGGGCTACACCTTC.

This rearrangement joins TRBV7-6 to TRBJ2-3, with TRBD2 matching over 9 bases. CDR3 size: 17 residues. Germline trimming cut 5 bases from V and 7 bases from J; bases unmatched to any gene: 16. CDR1 and CDR2 (germline): SGHVS, FNYEAQ. The CDR3 DNA is TGTGCCAGCAGCCCCTACCGGGGCGGGGGGGCCGAGAATACGCAGTATTTT. It codes for CASSPYRGGGAENTQYF.

V is TRBV2 and J is TRBJ2-7, with 10 bases identical to TRBD1. The CDR3 extends over 19 amino acids. The V and J ends lost 1 base and 0 bases, in that order; junction bases with no gene match: 12. CDR1 is SNHLY and CDR2 is FYNNEI in the germline V gene. The CDR3 region is CASSEGTGGWWRASYEQYF. DNA of the CDR3: TGTGCCAGCAGTGAAGGGACAGGGGGGTGGTGGAGGGCCTCCTACGAGCAGTACTTC.